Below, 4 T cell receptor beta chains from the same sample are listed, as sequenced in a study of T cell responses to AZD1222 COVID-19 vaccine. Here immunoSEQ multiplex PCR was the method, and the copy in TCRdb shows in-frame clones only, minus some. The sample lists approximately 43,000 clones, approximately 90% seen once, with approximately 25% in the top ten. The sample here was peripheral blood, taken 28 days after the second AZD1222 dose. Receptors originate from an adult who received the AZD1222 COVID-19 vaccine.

CDR3 in DNA: TGTGCCAGCAGCCCCTCAATTTGGCCCCAGCATTTT. Encoded protein: CASSPSIWPQHF. This sequence joins TRBV6-6 and TRBJ1-5; D gene uncertain. V was shortened by 6 bases and J by 9 bases, with 12 bases between the two germline ends. Germline-derived CDR1 and CDR2 are MNHNY and SVGAGI (reference sequence). The CDR3 is 12 residues long.

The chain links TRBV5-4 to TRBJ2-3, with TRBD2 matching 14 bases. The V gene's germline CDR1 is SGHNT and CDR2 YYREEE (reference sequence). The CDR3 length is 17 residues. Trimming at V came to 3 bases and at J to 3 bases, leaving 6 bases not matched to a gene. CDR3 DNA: TGTGCCAGCAGCTGGGGACTAGCGGGGGCGGGGACAGATACGCAGTATTTT. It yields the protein CASSWGLAGAGTDTQYF.

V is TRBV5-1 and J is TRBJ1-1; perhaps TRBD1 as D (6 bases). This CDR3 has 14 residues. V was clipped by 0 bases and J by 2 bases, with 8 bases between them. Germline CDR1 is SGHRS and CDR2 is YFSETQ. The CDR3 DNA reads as TGCGCCAGCAGCTTGGGAGGGGGAAACACTGAAGCTTTCTTT. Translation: CASSLGGGNTEAFF.

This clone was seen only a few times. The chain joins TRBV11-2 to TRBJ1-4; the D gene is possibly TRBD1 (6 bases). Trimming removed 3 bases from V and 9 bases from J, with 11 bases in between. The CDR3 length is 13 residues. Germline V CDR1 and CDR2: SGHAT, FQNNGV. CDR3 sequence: CASSFGGRQKLFF. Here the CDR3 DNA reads TGTGCCAGCAGCTTCGGGGGCAGGCAAAAACTGTTTTTT.